Reported below is one T cell receptor beta chain. Its target is unknown. V was shortened by 7 bases and J by 0 bases, with 19 bases between the two germline ends. The CDR3 extends over 17 amino acids. The V gene's germline CDR1 is SGHTA and CDR2 FQGNSA. This specimen belongs to a study of T cell responses to AZD1222 COVID-19 vaccine. General study findings and limits: Spike-specific TCRs gained breadth and depth after people received two AZD1222 doses. Along spike, vaccine-associated CD4 TCRs were found throughout, with dominance at 160-218 and 743-854. Per reports, nearly half of all spike-specific TCRs target regions that are unmutated in variants. Seropositive AZD1222 recipients at baseline numbered only five or six.

Sequenced by immunoSEQ multiplex PCR; TCRdb stores in-frame clones only, minus some. The sample has around 130,000 clones, around 85% seen once. The chain has TRBV7-2 and TRBJ1-3; D is perhaps TRBD1 (6 bases). The source was peripheral blood, collected on day 0 of AZD1222 vaccination. The sequence was collected from an adult in good health. CDR3 sequence reads: CASTSNGGSHSGNTIYF. In DNA, the CDR3 is TGTGCCAGCACCTCCAACGGGGGCAGCCACTCTGGAAACACCATATATTTT. The full variable domain, rest sourced from reference TRBV7-2 and TRBJ1-3, is GAGVSQSPSNKVTEKGKDVELRCDPISGHTALYWYRQSLGQGLEFLIYFQGNSAPDKSGLPSDRFSAERTGGSVSTLTIQRTQQEDSAVYLCASTSNGGSHSGNTIYFGEGSWLTVV.